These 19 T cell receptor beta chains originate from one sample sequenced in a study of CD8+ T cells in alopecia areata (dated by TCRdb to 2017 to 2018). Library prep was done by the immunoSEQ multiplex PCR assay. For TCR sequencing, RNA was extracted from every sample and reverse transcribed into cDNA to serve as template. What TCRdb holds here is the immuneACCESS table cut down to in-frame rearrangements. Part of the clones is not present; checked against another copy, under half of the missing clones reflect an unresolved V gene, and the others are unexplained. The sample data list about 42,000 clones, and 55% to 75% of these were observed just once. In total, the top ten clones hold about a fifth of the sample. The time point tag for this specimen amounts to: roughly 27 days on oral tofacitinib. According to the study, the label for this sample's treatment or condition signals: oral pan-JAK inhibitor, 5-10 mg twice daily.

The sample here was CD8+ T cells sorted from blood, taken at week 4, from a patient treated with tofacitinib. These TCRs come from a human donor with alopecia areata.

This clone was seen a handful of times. CDR3 DNA sequence: TGTGCCAGCAGCTTAAACTATGATGGCTACACCTTC. This gives the protein CASSLNYDGYTF. The chain is built from TRBV7-9 and TRBJ1-2; D gene ambiguous. This CDR3 spans 12 amino acids. Trimming took off 2 bases at V and 6 bases at J, with 7 bases between the two ends. Germline V lookup: CDR1 SEHNR, CDR2 FQNEAQ (reference sequence).

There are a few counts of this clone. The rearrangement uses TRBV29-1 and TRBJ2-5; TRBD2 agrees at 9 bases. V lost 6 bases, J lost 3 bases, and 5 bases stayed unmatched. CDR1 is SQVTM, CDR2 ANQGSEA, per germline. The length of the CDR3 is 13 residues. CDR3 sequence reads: CSVRAGGEETQYF. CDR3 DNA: TGCAGCGTGCGAGCGGGGGGCGAAGAGACCCAGTACTTC.

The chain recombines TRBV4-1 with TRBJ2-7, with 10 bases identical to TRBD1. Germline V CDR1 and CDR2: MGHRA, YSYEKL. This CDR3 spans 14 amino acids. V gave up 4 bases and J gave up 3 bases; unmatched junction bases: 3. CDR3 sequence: CASSPGQGNYEQYF. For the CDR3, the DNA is TGCGCCAGCAGCCCGGGACAGGGGAACTACGAGCAGTACTTC.

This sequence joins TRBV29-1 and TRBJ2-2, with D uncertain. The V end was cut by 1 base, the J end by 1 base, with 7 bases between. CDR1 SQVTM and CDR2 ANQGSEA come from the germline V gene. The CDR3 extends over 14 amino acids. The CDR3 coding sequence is TGCAGCGTTGAAGGTGGGAAGAACACCGGGGAGCTGTTTTTT. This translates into CSVEGGKNTGELFF.

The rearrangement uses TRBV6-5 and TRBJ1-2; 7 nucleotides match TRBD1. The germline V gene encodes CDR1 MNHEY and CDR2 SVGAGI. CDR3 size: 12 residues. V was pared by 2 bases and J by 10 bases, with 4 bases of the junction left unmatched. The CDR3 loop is CASSYDDRDYTF. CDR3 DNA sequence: TGTGCCAGCAGTTACGACGACAGGGACTACACCTTC.

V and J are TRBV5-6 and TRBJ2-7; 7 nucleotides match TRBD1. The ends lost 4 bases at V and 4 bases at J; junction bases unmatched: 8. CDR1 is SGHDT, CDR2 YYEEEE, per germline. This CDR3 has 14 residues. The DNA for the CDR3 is TGTGCCAGCAGCCCCGGAGGACAGGATTACGAGCAGTACTTC. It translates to CASSPGGQDYEQYF.

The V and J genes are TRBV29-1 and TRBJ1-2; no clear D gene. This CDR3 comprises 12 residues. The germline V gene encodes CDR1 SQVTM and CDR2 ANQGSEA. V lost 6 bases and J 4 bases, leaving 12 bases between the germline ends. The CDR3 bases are TGCAGCGTCCCGTTCAACAGCTATGGCTACACCTTC. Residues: CSVPFNSYGYTF.

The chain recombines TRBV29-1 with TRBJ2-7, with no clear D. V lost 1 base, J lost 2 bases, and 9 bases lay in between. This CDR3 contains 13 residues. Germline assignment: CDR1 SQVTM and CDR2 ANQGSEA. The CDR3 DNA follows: TGCAGCGTTGAAGGGTCAAATCCCTACGAGCAGTACTTC. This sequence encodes CSVEGSNPYEQYF.

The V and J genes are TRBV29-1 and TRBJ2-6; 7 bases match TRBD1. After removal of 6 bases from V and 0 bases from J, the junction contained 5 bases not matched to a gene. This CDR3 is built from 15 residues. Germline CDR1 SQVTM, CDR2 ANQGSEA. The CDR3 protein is CSVRTGNSGANVLTF. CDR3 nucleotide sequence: TGCAGCGTCCGGACAGGTAACTCTGGGGCCAACGTCCTGACTTTC.

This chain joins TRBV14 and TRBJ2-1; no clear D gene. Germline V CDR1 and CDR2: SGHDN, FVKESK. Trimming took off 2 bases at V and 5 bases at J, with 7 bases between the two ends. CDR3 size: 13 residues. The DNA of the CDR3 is TGTGCCAGCAGCCAACTTGGAAACAATGAGCAGTTCTTC. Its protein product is CASSQLGNNEQFF.

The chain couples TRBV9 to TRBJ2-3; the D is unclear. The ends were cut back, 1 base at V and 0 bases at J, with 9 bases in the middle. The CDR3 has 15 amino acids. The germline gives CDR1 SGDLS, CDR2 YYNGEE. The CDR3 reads CASSVQSSSTDTQYF. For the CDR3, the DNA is TGTGCCAGCAGCGTACAGTCATCTAGCACAGATACGCAGTATTTT. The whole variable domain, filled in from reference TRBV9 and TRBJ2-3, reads DSGVTQTPKHLITATGQRVTLRCSPRSGDLSVYWYQQSLDQGLQFLIQYYNGEERAKGNILERFSAQQFPDLHSELNLSSLELGDSALYFCASSVQSSSTDTQYFGPGTRLTVL.

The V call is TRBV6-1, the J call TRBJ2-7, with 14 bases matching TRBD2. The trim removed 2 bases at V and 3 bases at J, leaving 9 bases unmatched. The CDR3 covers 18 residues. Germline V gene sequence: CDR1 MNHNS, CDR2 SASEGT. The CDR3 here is CASSEPTGLAGASYEQYF. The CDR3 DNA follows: TGTGCCAGCAGTGAACCAACGGGACTAGCGGGGGCTAGCTACGAGCAGTACTTC.

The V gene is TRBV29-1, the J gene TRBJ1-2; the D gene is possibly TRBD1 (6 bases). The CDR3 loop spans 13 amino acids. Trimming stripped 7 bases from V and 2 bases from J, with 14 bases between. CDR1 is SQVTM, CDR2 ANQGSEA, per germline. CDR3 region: CSAVDQGNYGYTF. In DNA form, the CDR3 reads TGCAGCGCTGTCGACCAGGGGAACTATGGCTACACCTTC.

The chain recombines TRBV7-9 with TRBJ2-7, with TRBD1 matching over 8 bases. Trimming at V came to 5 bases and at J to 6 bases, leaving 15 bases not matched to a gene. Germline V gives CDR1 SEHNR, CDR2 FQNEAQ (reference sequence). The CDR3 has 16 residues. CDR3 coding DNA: TGTGCCAGCAGCCCAGGACAGGGCCCACTGTGGGTCGAGCAGTACTTC. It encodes CASSPGQGPLWVEQYF.

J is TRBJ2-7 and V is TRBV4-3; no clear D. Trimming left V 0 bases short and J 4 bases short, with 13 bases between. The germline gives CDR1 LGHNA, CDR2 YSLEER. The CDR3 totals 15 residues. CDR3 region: CASSQDAGTVYEQYF. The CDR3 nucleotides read TGCGCCAGCAGCCAAGATGCAGGAACCGTTTACGAGCAGTACTTC.

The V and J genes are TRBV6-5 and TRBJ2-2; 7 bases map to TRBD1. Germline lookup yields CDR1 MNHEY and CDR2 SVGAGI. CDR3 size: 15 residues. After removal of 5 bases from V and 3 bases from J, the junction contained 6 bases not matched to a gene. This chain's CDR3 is CASSQQGTYTGELFF. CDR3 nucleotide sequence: TGTGCCAGCAGTCAACAGGGGACGTACACCGGGGAGCTGTTTTTT.

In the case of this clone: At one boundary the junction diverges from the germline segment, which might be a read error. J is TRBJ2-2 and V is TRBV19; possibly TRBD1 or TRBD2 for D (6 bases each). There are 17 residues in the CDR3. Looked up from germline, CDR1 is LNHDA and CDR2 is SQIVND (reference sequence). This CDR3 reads CASSIPTAVGHTGGLFF. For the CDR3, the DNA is TGTGCCAGTAGTATCCCCACGGCGGTGGGACACACCGGGGGGCTGTTTTTT.

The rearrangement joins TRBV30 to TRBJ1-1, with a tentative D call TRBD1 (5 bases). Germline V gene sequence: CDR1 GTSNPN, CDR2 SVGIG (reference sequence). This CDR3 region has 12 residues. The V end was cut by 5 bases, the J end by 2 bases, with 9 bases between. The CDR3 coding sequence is TGTGCCTGGGGGACGGTAAACACTGAAGCTTTCTTT. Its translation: CAWGTVNTEAFF.

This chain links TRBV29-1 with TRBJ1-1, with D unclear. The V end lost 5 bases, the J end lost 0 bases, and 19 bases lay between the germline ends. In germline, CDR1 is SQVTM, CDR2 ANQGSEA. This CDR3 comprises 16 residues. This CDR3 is CSVLSGRIPLNTEAFF. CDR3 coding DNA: TGCAGCGTTCTGTCCGGGCGCATTCCCCTGAACACTGAAGCTTTCTTT.